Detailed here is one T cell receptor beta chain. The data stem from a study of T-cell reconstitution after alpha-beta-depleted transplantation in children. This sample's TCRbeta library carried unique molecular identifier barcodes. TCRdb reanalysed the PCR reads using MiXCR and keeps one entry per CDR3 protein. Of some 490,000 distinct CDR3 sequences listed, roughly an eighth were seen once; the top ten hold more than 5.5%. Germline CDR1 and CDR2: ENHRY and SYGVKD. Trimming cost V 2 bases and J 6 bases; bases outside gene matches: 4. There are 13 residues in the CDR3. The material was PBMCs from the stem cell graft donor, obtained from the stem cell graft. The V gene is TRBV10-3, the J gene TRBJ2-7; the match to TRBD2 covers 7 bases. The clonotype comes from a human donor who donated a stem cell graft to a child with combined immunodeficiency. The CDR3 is CAISERGRGEQYF. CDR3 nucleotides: TGTGCCATCAGTGAGCGCGGGAGAGGCGAGCAGTACTTC.